This T cell receptor beta chain was sequenced in a study of shared clonotypes between healthy human individuals. Germline V lookup: CDR1 SNHLY, CDR2 FYNNEI. This CDR3 has 16 residues. The ends lost 5 bases at V and 3 bases at J; junction bases unmatched: 8. The protocol was immunoSEQ multiplex PCR, while the TCRdb copy is restricted to in-frame clones and leaves out a portion. The repertoire holds around 620,000 clones, with around 95% as singletons. Naivety among CD8 cells was defined by CD45RO negativity and positive CCR7 selection, thereby excluding terminally differentiated effector memory CD45RA+ cells.

The genes are TRBV2 and TRBJ2-1; 9 bases are shared with TRBD1. The source is a woman in her 30s in good health. The sequenced sample was naive CD8+ T cells sorted from blood. Here the CDR3 DNA reads TGTGCCAGCAGTCCCCGGACAGGGGAAAACTACAATGAGCAGTTCTTC. Amino acids: CASSPRTGENYNEQFF.